Shown below are 26 T cell receptor beta chains from a single sample sequenced in a study of shared clonotypes between healthy human individuals (dated by TCRdb to the early 2020s). Libraries were built with the immunoSEQ multiplex PCR assay. Drawn from immuneACCESS, this table holds only the in-frame rearrangements with V and J called that TCRdb kept. Clones are partly lost; checked studies trace under half to an unresolved V gene and leave the rest unexplained. This sample holds 2 million to 3 million clones; 85% to 95% were observed only once. The ten largest clones capture 0.13% to 0.15% of the sample. Material: naive CD4+ T cells sorted from blood. Taken with the paper, the label for cell subset or site translates to: CD45RA+ positively selected. The origin of the receptors is a man younger than 35 in good health.

As regards this clone: Other DNA sequences in the same sample also yield this CDR3. The chain employs TRBV30 and TRBJ2-5, with D uncertain. The V end was cut by 0 bases, the J end by 5 bases, with 7 bases between. Germline assignment: CDR1 GTSNPN and CDR2 SVGIG (reference sequence). The CDR3 extends over 12 amino acids. DNA for the CDR3: TGTGCCTGGAGTGTCTTGAAGGAGACCCAGTACTTC. As protein: CAWSVLKETQYF.

CDR3: CASSVGRGSNEQFF. The CDR3 nucleotides read TGTGCCAGCAGCGTGGGTCGGGGGTCGAATGAGCAGTTCTTC. The gene calls are TRBV9 and TRBJ2-1, with a tentative D call TRBD2 (6 bases). The CDR3 spans 14 residues. V was clipped by 2 bases and J by 7 bases, with 13 bases between them. In germline, CDR1 is SGDLS, CDR2 YYNGEE.

The chain uses TRBV6-4 and TRBJ2-4; no clear D. Germline-derived CDR1 and CDR2 are MRHNA and SNTAGT. The CDR3 has 15 residues. Trimming removed 6 bases from V and 0 bases from J, with 12 bases in between. The CDR3 nucleotides are TGTGCCAGCAGCAATTTCAAACTAGCCAAAAACATTCAGTACTTC. Protein sequence: CASSNFKLAKNIQYF.

The CDR3 is CASSPREPNYGYTF. DNA of the CDR3: TGTGCCAGTTCACCCCGGGAGCCTAACTATGGCTACACCTTC. This chain joins TRBV19 and TRBJ1-2; D call uncertain. The CDR3 runs to 14 residues. V was clipped by 8 bases and J by 0 bases, with 13 bases between them. Germline assignment: CDR1 LNHDA and CDR2 SQIVND (reference sequence). The whole variable domain, filled in from reference TRBV19 and TRBJ1-2, reads DGGITQSPKYLFRKEGQNVTLSCEQNLNHDAMYWYRQDPGQGLRLIYYSQIVNDFQKGDIAEGYSVSREKKESFPLTVTSAQKNPTAFYLCASSPREPNYGYTFGSGTRLTVV.

On this clone itself: The identical CDR3 is also encoded by other nucleotide sequences in the sample. The chain is built from TRBV30 and TRBJ2-7; D ambiguous. CDR1 is GTSNPN, CDR2 SVGIG, per germline (reference sequence). The CDR3 runs 11 residues. Deletions cut 0 bases from V and 6 bases from J, with 6 bases between. CDR3 DNA sequence: TGTGCCTGGAGTGTGGTTGGCGAGCAGTACTTC. Translating gives CAWSVVGEQYF.

J is TRBJ2-1 and V is TRBV5-4, with 8 bases fitting TRBD1. The CDR3 is 15 residues long. Germline V gene lookup returns CDR1 SGHNT and CDR2 YYREEE (reference sequence). J was trimmed by 2 bases and V by 2 bases; bases with no gene match: 3. CDR3 DNA: TGTGCCAGCAGCTTCCAGGGGGCTACCTACAATGAGCAGTTCTTC. Translating gives CASSFQGATYNEQFF.

CDR3 DNA sequence: TGTGCCAGCAGCTTGGGGGACAGGGTTGACGAGCAGTACTTC. Translation gives CASSLGDRVDEQYF. V is TRBV5-4 and J is TRBJ2-7, with 9 bases aligning to TRBD1. The ends lost 0 bases at V and 5 bases at J; junction bases unmatched: 3. The CDR3 sequence is 14 residues long. Germline V gene sequence: CDR1 SGHNT, CDR2 YYREEE (reference sequence).

This chain connects TRBV7-8 to TRBJ2-7; TRBD1 might be the D (6 bases). CDR1 is SGHVS and CDR2 is FQNEAQ in the germline V gene. The CDR3 loop spans 16 amino acids. The ends were cut back, 3 bases at V and 5 bases at J, with 20 bases in the middle. The CDR3 spells CASSLWGLVHPNEQYF. The DNA of the CDR3 is TGTGCCAGCAGCTTGTGGGGGCTAGTGCACCCGAACGAGCAGTACTTC.

This chain connects TRBV2 to TRBJ1-4, with no clear D. The germline V gene has CDR1 SNHLY and CDR2 FYNNEI. V lost 5 bases, J lost 7 bases, and 8 bases lay in between. The CDR3 covers 12 residues. This CDR3 is CASSLWGEKLFF. DNA of the CDR3: TGTGCCAGCAGTCTATGGGGTGAAAAACTGTTTTTT.

This sequence joins TRBV4-1 and TRBJ2-3, with 10 bases aligning to TRBD1. There are 18 residues in the CDR3. Germline CDR1 is MGHRA and CDR2 is YSYEKL. J lost 4 bases, V lost 1 base, and 11 bases had no gene match. The CDR3 DNA reads as TGCGCCAGCAGCCAAGCCTTCCCCGGGGACAGGGGCCCAGATACGCAGTATTTT. Translating it yields CASSQAFPGDRGPDTQYF.

This sequence joins TRBV5-8 and TRBJ1-6; D remains unclear. Germline V CDR1 and CDR2: SGHTS, YDEGEE. CDR3 length: 13 residues. V was cut by 4 bases and J by 7 bases, with 9 bases left in between. The CDR3 loop reads CASSSETNSPLHF. The DNA of the CDR3 is TGTGCCAGCAGCAGCGAGACCAATTCACCCCTCCACTTT.

This chain joins TRBV13 and TRBJ1-3; D gene unclear. Germline assignment: CDR1 PRHDT and CDR2 FYEKMQ (reference sequence). This CDR3 region has 12 residues. The V and J ends lost 4 bases and 7 bases respectively, with 8 bases between them. The CDR3 DNA reads as TGTGCCAGCAGCTCCCGCGGGAACACCATATATTTT. Translated: CASSSRGNTIYF.

J is TRBJ1-5 and V is TRBV6-1, with D tentatively TRBD1 (5 bases). Trimming took 3 bases from V and 4 from J, leaving 16 bases between them. CDR1 is MNHNS, CDR2 SASEGT, per germline. This CDR3 contains 16 residues. The CDR3 DNA reads TGTGCCAGCAGTGATTTGGGGCCCGGTGAAAATCAGCCCCAGCATTTT. It codes for CASSDLGPGENQPQHF.

The chain carries TRBV5-1 and TRBJ1-3; 9 bases fit TRBD1. The CDR3 covers 13 residues. The germline V gene encodes CDR1 SGHRS and CDR2 YFSETQ. V shed 7 bases, J shed 1 base, and the junction held 0 bases outside the gene matches. This chain's CDR3 is CASGQGSGNTIYF. DNA for the CDR3: TGCGCCAGCGGACAGGGGTCTGGAAACACCATATATTTT.

The chain recombines TRBV19 with TRBJ2-7; D not resolved. The CDR3 runs to 15 residues. Germline assignment: CDR1 LNHDA and CDR2 SQIVND (reference sequence). Trimming took off 5 bases at V and 3 bases at J, with 17 bases between the two ends. The CDR3 DNA is TGTGCCAGTAGTCCCGGTGCCTGGCAAGACTACGAGCAGTACTTC. This codes for CASSPGAWQDYEQYF.

In DNA, the CDR3 is TGCGCCAGCAGCATCCCATCCCGGGACAGAGCATACAATGAGCAGTTCTTC. Residues: CASSIPSRDRAYNEQFF. The rearrangement links TRBV5-1 to TRBJ2-1, with 7 nucleotides matching TRBD1. Trimming removed 4 bases from V and 4 bases from J; junction bases left unmatched: 14. The length of the CDR3 is 17 residues. From germline, CDR1 is SGHRS and CDR2 YFSETQ.

V gene TRBV10-3 combines with J gene TRBJ2-7, with TRBD1 as a possible D gene (5 bases). Deletions cut 3 bases from V and 5 bases from J, with 14 bases between. Germline CDR1 is ENHRY and CDR2 is SYGVKD. This CDR3 has 14 amino acids. CDR3 DNA: TGTGCCATCAGTGAAATGGCAGGGTCGGACGAGCAGTACTTC. It translates to CAISEMAGSDEQYF.

The chain combines TRBV10-1 with TRBJ2-3; 7 positions match TRBD1. The CDR3 length is 13 residues. Trimming took 8 bases from V and 5 from J; bases not matched to a gene: 7. The germline V gene encodes CDR1 WNHNN and CDR2 SYGVQD (reference sequence). CDR3: CASQEGGEDTQYF. The CDR3 DNA reads as TGCGCCAGCCAAGAAGGGGGCGAAGATACGCAGTATTTT.

V and J are TRBV14 and TRBJ1-1; a weak D match, TRBD1 (5 bases). The germline V gene encodes CDR1 SGHDN and CDR2 FVKESK. This CDR3 has 16 amino acids. V shed 4 bases and J shed 2 bases, with 17 bases lying between them. The CDR3 is CASSPRGRITNTEAFF. CDR3 nucleotides: TGTGCCAGCAGCCCCCGGGGACGGATTACCAACACTGAAGCTTTCTTT.

This sequence joins TRBV4-3 and TRBJ2-3; the D is unclear. Germline CDR1 LGHNA, CDR2 YSLEER. The length of the CDR3 is 15 residues. V lost 3 bases to trimming and J lost 0 bases, with 10 bases between them. CDR3 protein: CASSQRATSTDTQYF. In nucleotides, the CDR3 is TGCGCCAGCAGCCAGAGAGCGACTAGCACAGATACGCAGTATTTT.

In its sample, this clone was seen a few times. The genes are TRBV5-5 and TRBJ1-2; D gene unclear. V lost 4 bases, J lost 0 bases, and 10 bases lay in between. In germline, CDR1 is SGHKS, CDR2 YYEKEE (reference sequence). The length of the CDR3 is 14 residues. The CDR3 sequence: CASSTGPSNYGYTF. In nucleotides, the CDR3 is TGTGCCAGCAGCACTGGACCCTCTAACTATGGCTACACCTTC.

As for this clone: A read error is possible here, since a much larger clone lies one base away. The sample contains more than one DNA sequence encoding this CDR3. The genes are TRBV5-1 and TRBJ2-5; D remains ambiguous. Deletions cut 2 bases from V and 3 bases from J, with 2 bases between. This CDR3 region has 11 residues. Germline V gives CDR1 SGHRS, CDR2 YFSETQ. The CDR3: CASSFEETQYF. The CDR3 nucleotides read TGCGCCAGCAGCTTTGAAGAGACCCAGTACTTC.

This chain joins TRBV10-3 and TRBJ2-5; possible D gene TRBD1, 6 bases. This CDR3 is 16 amino acids long. The V end was cut by 3 bases, the J end by 6 bases, with 20 bases between. Per the germline V gene, CDR1 is ENHRY and CDR2 is SYGVKD. DNA for the CDR3: TGTGCCATCAGTGACCGCCCACAGGGCGGTGAAAAGACCCAGTACTTC. Translating gives CAISDRPQGGEKTQYF.

V and J are TRBV2 and TRBJ1-6; D is perhaps TRBD1 (5 bases). Germline CDR1 reads SNHLY; CDR2 reads FYNNEI. The CDR3 runs 16 residues. V was pared by 2 bases and J by 7 bases, with 15 bases between. CDR3 protein: CASSEQGTGVNSPLHF. CDR3 DNA sequence: TGTGCCAGCAGTGAACAAGGGACGGGAGTGAATTCACCCCTCCACTTT.

The J gene is TRBJ2-5, the V gene TRBV29-1; 7 nucleotides line up with TRBD1. The J call may be mistaken, given a closer DNA end match to TRBJ2-7. Germline CDR1 and CDR2: SQVTM and ANQGSEA. The CDR3 consists of 14 residues. This CDR3 reads CSAGLGQSSYEQYF. The CDR3, as DNA: TGCAGCGCAGGACTGGGACAGAGCTCCTACGAGCAGTACTTC.

The V and J genes are TRBV6-5 and TRBJ1-5; TRBD1 aligns across 10 bases. Germline CDR1 is MNHEY and CDR2 is SVGAGI. V lost 7 bases and J lost 3; bases outside the gene matches: 6. The CDR3 length is 15 residues. The CDR3 DNA follows: TGTGCCAGCACCCCGGGACAGGGGTACAATCAGCCCCAGCATTTT. This codes for CASTPGQGYNQPQHF.